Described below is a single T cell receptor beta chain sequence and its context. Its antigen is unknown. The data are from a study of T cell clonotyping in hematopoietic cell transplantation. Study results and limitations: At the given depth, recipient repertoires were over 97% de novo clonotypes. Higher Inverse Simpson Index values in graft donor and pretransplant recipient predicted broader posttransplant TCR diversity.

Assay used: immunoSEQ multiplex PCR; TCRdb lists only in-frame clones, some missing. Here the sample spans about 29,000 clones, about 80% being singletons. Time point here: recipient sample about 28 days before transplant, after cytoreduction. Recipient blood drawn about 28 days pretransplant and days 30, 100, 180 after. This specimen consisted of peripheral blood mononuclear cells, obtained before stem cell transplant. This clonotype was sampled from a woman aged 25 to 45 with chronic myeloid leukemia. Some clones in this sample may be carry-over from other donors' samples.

The CDR3 protein is CASSPHLADDYTDTQYF. The CDR3 DNA follows: TGCGCCAGCAGCCCGCACCTAGCGGACGATTACACAGATACGCAGTATTTT. The chain carries TRBV5-1 and TRBJ2-3, with 7 nucleotides matching TRBD2. The CDR3 totals 17 residues. The germline CDR1 and CDR2 sequences are SGHRS and YFSETQ. V trimming: 4 bases; J trimming: 2 bases; junction bases outside the gene matches: 13.